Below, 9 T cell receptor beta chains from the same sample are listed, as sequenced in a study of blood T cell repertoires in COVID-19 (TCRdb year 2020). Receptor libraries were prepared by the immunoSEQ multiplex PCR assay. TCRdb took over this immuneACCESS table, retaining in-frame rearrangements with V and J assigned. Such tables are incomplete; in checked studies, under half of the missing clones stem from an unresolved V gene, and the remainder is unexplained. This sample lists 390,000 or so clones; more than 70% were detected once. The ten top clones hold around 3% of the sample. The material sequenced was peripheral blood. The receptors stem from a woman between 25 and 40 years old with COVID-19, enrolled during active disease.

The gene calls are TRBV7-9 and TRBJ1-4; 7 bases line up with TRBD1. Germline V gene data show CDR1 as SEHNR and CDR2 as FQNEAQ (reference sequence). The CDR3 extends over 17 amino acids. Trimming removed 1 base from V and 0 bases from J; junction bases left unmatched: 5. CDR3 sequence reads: CASSLGEQGPTNEKLFF. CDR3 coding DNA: TGTGCCAGCAGCTTAGGGGAACAGGGGCCAACTAATGAAAAACTGTTTTTT.

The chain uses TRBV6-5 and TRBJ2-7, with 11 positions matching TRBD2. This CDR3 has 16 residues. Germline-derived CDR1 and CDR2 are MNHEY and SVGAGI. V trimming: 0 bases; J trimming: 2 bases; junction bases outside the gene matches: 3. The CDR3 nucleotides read TGTGCCAGCAGTTACTCTGGACTAGCGGGCCCCTACGAGCAGTACTTC. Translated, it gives CASSYSGLAGPYEQYF.

CDR3 loop: CASSLGGTGGGYGYTF. The CDR3 DNA reads as TGTGCCAGCAGCTTAGGAGGGACAGGGGGAGGCTATGGCTACACCTTC. The chain is built from TRBV7-9 and TRBJ1-2, with 11 bases lining up with TRBD1. Unmatched junction bases numbered 5, after V lost 1 base and J lost 4 bases. This CDR3 comprises 16 residues. CDR1 is SEHNR and CDR2 is FQNEAQ in the germline V gene (reference sequence). The whole variable domain, filled in from reference TRBV7-9 and TRBJ1-2, reads DTGVSQNPRHKITKRGQNVTFRCDPISEHNRLYWYRQTLGQGPEFLTYFQNEAQLEKSRLLSDRFSAERPKGSFSTLEIQRTEQGDSAMYLCASSLGGTGGGYGYTFGSGTRLTVV.

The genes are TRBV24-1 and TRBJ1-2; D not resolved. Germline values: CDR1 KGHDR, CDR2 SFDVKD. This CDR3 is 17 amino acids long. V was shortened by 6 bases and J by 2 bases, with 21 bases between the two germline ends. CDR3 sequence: CATSPHEGSLGNYGYTF. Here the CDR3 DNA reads TGTGCCACCAGTCCACACGAAGGGAGCTTAGGAAACTATGGCTACACCTTC.

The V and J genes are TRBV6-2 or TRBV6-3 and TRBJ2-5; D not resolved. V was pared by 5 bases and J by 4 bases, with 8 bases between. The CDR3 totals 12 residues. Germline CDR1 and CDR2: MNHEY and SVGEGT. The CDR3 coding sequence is TGTGCCAGCAGTAGGCAGGTAGAGACCCAGTACTTC. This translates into CASSRQVETQYF.

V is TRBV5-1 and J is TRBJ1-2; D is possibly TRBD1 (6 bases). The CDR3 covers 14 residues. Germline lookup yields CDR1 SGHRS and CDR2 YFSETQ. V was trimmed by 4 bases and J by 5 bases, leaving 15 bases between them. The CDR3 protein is CASSPRDTAYGYTF. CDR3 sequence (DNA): TGCGCCAGCAGCCCCCGGGACACCGCTTATGGCTACACCTTC.

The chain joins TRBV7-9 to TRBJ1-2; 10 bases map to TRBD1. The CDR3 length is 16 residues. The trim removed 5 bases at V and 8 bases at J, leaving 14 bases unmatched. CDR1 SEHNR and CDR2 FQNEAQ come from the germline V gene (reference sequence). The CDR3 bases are TGTGCCAGCAGCCCGGGACAGGGGATCATCAGGGCCGGCTACACCTTC. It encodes CASSPGQGIIRAGYTF.

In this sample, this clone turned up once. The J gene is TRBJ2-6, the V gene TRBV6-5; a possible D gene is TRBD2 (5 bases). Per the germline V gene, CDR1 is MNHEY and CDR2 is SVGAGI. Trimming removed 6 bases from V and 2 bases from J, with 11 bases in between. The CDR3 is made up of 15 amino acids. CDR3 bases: TGTGCCAGCAGCCCCGCCGGGGCTGGGGCCAACGTCCTGACTTTC. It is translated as CASSPAGAGANVLTF.

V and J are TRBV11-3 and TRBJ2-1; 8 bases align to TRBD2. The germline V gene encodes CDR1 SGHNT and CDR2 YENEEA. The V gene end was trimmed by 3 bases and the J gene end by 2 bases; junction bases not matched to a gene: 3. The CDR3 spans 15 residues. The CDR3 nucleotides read TGTGCCAGCAGCTTGGGCGGGAGGACCTACAATGAGCAGTTCTTC. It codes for CASSLGGRTYNEQFF.